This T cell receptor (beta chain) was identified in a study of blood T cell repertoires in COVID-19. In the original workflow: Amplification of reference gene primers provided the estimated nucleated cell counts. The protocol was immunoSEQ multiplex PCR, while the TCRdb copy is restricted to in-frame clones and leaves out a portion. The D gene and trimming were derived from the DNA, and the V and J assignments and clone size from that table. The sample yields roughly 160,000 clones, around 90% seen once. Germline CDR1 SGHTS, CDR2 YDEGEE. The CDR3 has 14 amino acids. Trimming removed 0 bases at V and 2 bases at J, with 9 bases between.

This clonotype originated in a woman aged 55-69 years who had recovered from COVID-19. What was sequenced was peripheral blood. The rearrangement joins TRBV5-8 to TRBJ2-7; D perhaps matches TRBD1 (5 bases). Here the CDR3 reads CASSLAPGTYEQYF. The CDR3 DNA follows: TGTGCCAGCAGCTTGGCCCCAGGGACCTACGAGCAGTACTTC.